This TCR beta chain emerged from a study of blood T cell repertoires in COVID-19. Background on the study: Spain, Italy and the United States supplied samples that represented acute and convalescent COVID-19. Sources were T cells, B-cell-depleted T cells, or PBMCs; the material itself was cDNA or gDNA.

Produced via immunoSEQ multiplex PCR; TCRdb's table is partial and in-frame only. This sample has 60,000 to 80,000 clones, with about nine tenths found just once. This CDR3 has 15 amino acids. Germline V CDR1 and CDR2: LNHNV, YYDKDF (reference sequence). Trimming at V came to 1 base and at J to 3 bases, leaving 4 bases not matched to a gene. The specimen was peripheral blood. This chain uses TRBV15 with TRBJ2-3; 7 bases agree with TRBD2. The TCR originated in a human donor in a cohort sampled during active COVID-19. The CDR3 reads CATSRVTGGTDTQYF. For the CDR3, the DNA is TGTGCCACCAGCAGAGTAACGGGAGGAACAGATACGCAGTATTTT.